One TCR beta chain is described in this entry. Its antigen is still unknown. Base qualities are missing; no much larger clone stands one base away. One collaborating source in Seattle enrolled patients during active infection and followed them longitudinally through the course of disease. Each collaborating institution followed its own protocols to collect whole blood in K2EDTA tubes. For TCRbeta analysis, collaborators shipped samples as frozen whole blood, isolated PBMCs, or DNA extracted from either of those sample types. The immunoSEQ Assay, a bias-controlled multiplex PCR, was used to amplify TCRbeta CDR3 regions from genomic DNA. The authors processed their data as follows. Within the assay, amplification of reference gene primers was used to estimate how many nucleated cells each sample contained. Sequence reads were collapsed and filtered to measure the absolute abundance of every unique TCRbeta CDR3 rearrangement. For each sample, productive Simpson clonality was calculated as the square root of Simpson's diversity index across productive rearrangements. TCRdb retrieved this table from immuneACCESS and kept in-frame rearrangements only. Not all clones are present; in checked studies, unresolved V genes account for under half, and no reason is known for the remainder. That table is the source of V, J and clone size, and D and trimming were worked out from the DNA. The sample contains about 64,000 clones, over 65% of them found a single time. The ten biggest clones cover around 14% of the sample.

Looking up the germline V gene yields CDR1 SGHTA and CDR2 FQGNSA. The trim is 3 bases for V and 1 base for J, with a gap of 8 bases between the germline ends. The CDR3, from cysteine to phenylalanine, totals 14 residues. Just CDR3 DNA is preserved here, 42 bases in frame from base 1. The data belong to a study of blood T cell repertoires in COVID-19 (TCRdb year 2020). A note on the overall study: The collaborator samples originated in the United States, Italy and Spain and spanned the acute and convalescent phases of COVID-19. The material from the prospective study consisted of cDNA or gDNA derived from T cells, B-cell-depleted T cells, or PBMCs. Deeply sampled blood TCRbeta repertoires from subjects exposed to, actively infected with, or recovered from COVID-19 were included in the dataset. A freely available public database, intended as a resource for researchers studying the immune response to SARS-CoV-2, is where the repertoires were released. Samples were obtained from the ongoing ImmuneRACE study (first 160 participants) and from 1,254 subjects provided by 6 global collaborators. A de-identified subject ID, COVID-19 status, age in years and sex were almost always included in the sample metadata. Where available, HLA class I and class II types were obtained from metadata supplied by the sample provider rather than from assay-based typing.

The investigation overall reported the following: The amount of clinical and demographic metadata varied by source and participant and was provided uncurated.

This sequence was found in a man aged 55 to 70 with COVID-19, enrolled during active disease. Sequenced input: peripheral blood. This chain joins TRBV7-2 to TRBJ2-3; TRBD2 might be the D gene, on 6 matching bases. The CDR3 region: CASSFWEGTDTQYF. The DNA sequence is as follows: TGTGCCAGCAGCTTTTGGGAGGGCACAGATACGCAGTATTTT.